The subject of this entry is one T cell receptor beta chain. These data originate in a study of blood T cell repertoires in COVID-19. The wider study: Spain, Italy and the United States supplied samples that represented acute and convalescent COVID-19.

Germline lookup yields CDR1 SNHLY and CDR2 FYNNEI. Germline trimming cut 6 bases from V and 6 bases from J; bases unmatched to any gene: 4. The CDR3 runs 13 residues. Under the authors' procedure: Using reference gene primer amplification, nucleated cell counts were estimated. Libraries were prepared by immunoSEQ multiplex PCR; TCRdb keeps only in-frame clonotypes and omits some of them. D and trimming come from the DNA, and the V and J calls and clone size come from that table. The sample shows 60,000 to 70,000 clones, less than 85% of them seen only once. This receptor was identified in a man in his 60s with acute or convalescent COVID-19. The chain recombines TRBV2 with TRBJ2-2; 7 bases match TRBD1. Source material: peripheral blood. The CDR3 spells CASRGTVAGELFF. The DNA of the CDR3 is TGTGCCAGCAGAGGGACAGTGGCCGGGGAGCTGTTTTTT. The whole variable domain, remainder taken from reference TRBV2 and TRBJ2-2, is EPEVTQTPSHQVTQMGQEVILRCVPISNHLYFYWYRQILGQKVEFLVSFYNNEISEKSEIFDDQFSVERPDGSNFTLKIRSTKLEDSAMYFCASRGTVAGELFFGEGSRLTVL.